These 22 T cell receptor beta chains originate from one sample sequenced in a study of shared clonotypes between healthy human individuals. CD45RO-negative, CCR7-selected cells formed the naive CD8 fraction, which excluded terminally differentiated effector memory CD45RA+ cells. TCRdb keeps only in-frame clones here, not all; method: immunoSEQ multiplex PCR. The sample records some 800,000 clones, around 92% being singletons. The source material was naive CD8+ T cells sorted from blood. All receptors derive from a man younger than 40 in good health.

The gene calls are TRBV6-5 and TRBJ2-1; D unclear. Between the trimmed V and J ends, which lost 0 bases and 8 bases, there was a span of 5 bases. The CDR3 is 12 residues long. Germline V gives CDR1 MNHEY, CDR2 SVGAGI. The CDR3 region is CASSYSGYEQFF. CDR3 DNA: TGTGCCAGCAGTTACTCAGGGTATGAGCAGTTCTTC.

This sequence joins TRBV2 and TRBJ2-1; D possibly corresponds to TRBD2 (6 bases). The germline gives CDR1 SNHLY, CDR2 FYNNEI. The CDR3 has 12 residues. Trimming removed 11 bases from V and 6 bases from J, with 14 bases in between. The CDR3 DNA sequence: TGTGCCCGCGGGACTGCAACCAATGAGCAGTTCTTC. This gives the protein CARGTATNEQFF.

This clone was seen only once. This chain connects TRBV27 to TRBJ2-2; 7 bases fit TRBD1. Germline V lookup: CDR1 MNHEY, CDR2 SMNVEV (reference sequence). CDR3 size: 15 residues. V dropped 5 bases and J dropped 4; count of bases not matched to a gene: 7. For the CDR3, the DNA is TGTGCCAGCAGTCGTCGACAGGGCGGCACCGGGGAGCTGTTTTTT. It translates to CASSRRQGGTGELFF.

The genes are TRBV7-8 and TRBJ2-1; 14 bases fit TRBD2. J was trimmed by 3 bases and V by 4 bases; bases with no gene match: 8. Germline CDR1 reads SGHVS; CDR2 reads FQNEAQ. There are 18 residues in the CDR3. DNA for the CDR3: TGTGCCAGCAGCTCGGGACTAGCGGGAGCCCGAATCTACAATGAGCAGTTCTTC. Translation: CASSSGLAGARIYNEQFF.

The chain has TRBV18 and TRBJ2-7, with TRBD1 identical over 7 bases. The V segment lost 2 bases and the J segment 3 bases; nucleotides outside the gene matches: 13. Germline V gene lookup returns CDR1 KGHSH and CDR2 LQKENI. The CDR3 spans 17 residues. The CDR3 region is CASSPARKGQQDYEQYF. As DNA, the CDR3 is TGTGCCAGCTCACCAGCTCGGAAGGGACAGCAAGACTACGAGCAGTACTTC.

CDR3 region: CASSSSGNPFTTYGYTF. The CDR3 region has the DNA TGTGCCAGCAGCTCCTCAGGGAACCCATTCACCACGTATGGCTACACCTTC. V usage is TRBV7-9 and J usage is TRBJ1-2; perhaps TRBD1 as D (5 bases). The CDR3 is 17 residues long. Germline V gene sequence: CDR1 SEHNR, CDR2 FQNEAQ (reference sequence). Trimming left V 4 bases short and J 5 bases short, with 23 bases between. The full variable domain, its missing parts supplied by reference TRBV7-9 and TRBJ1-2, is DTGVSQNPRHKITKRGQNVTFRCDPISEHNRLYWYRQTLGQGPEFLTYFQNEAQLEKSRLLSDRFSAERPKGSFSTLEIQRTEQGDSAMYLCASSSSGNPFTTYGYTFGSGTRLTVV.

As for this clone: This sample includes further DNA sequences coding for the same CDR3. The rearrangement joins TRBV27 to TRBJ2-1, with 7 nucleotides matching TRBD2. V shed 0 bases and J 1 base; nucleotides not matched to a gene: 0. The CDR3 contains 15 residues. CDR1 and CDR2 from the germline V gene are MNHEY and SMNVEV (reference sequence). CDR3 coding DNA: TGTGCCAGCAGTTTATCAGCGGGATCCTACAATGAGCAGTTCTTC. Encoded protein: CASSLSAGSYNEQFF.

This rearrangement joins TRBV28 to TRBJ2-3; 7 bases align to TRBD2. V gave up 5 bases and J gave up 6 bases; unmatched junction bases: 17. The CDR3 has 17 amino acids. Germline assignment: CDR1 MDHEN and CDR2 SYDVKM. CDR3 bases: TGTGCCAGCAGTACCTTACTGGGGACTGTGGGAGGGGATACGCAGTATTTT. It is translated as CASSTLLGTVGGDTQYF.

About this clone itself: This same CDR3 is encoded by further DNA sequences in the sample. The chain combines TRBV7-9 with TRBJ2-7, with D tentatively TRBD2 (5 bases). V was clipped by 1 base and J by 4 bases, with 5 bases between them. From germline, CDR1 is SEHNR and CDR2 FQNEAQ (reference sequence). This CDR3 has 12 residues. As DNA, the CDR3 is TGTGCCAGCAGCTTAGGGACTTACGAGCAGTACTTC. This sequence encodes CASSLGTYEQYF.

In this sample, this clone turned up once. The chain recombines TRBV7-6 with TRBJ1-3, with TRBD1 matching over 7 bases. This CDR3 is 18 amino acids long. V lost 5 bases and J lost 3; bases outside the gene matches: 16. Germline lookup yields CDR1 SGHVS and CDR2 FNYEAQ. CDR3 sequence: CASSPAGGLLSFGNTIYF. DNA of the CDR3: TGTGCCAGCAGCCCAGCAGGGGGACTCCTAAGCTTTGGAAACACCATATATTTT.

The rearrangement links TRBV14 to TRBJ1-1, with 9 bases matching TRBD1. The germline V gene encodes CDR1 SGHDN and CDR2 FVKESK. CDR3 size: 17 residues. V was clipped by 0 bases and J by 5 bases; unmatched bases: 10. The CDR3 spells CASSQDMGQGWWTEAFF. The CDR3, as DNA: TGTGCCAGCAGCCAAGATATGGGACAGGGCTGGTGGACTGAAGCTTTCTTT.

This rearrangement joins TRBV5-1 to TRBJ2-7; TRBD2 matches 10 bases. V shed 5 bases, J shed 4 bases, and the junction held 3 bases outside the gene matches. Looked up from germline, CDR1 is SGHRS and CDR2 is YFSETQ. CDR3 length equals 13 residues. The CDR3 region is CASRTSGSYEQYF. As DNA, the CDR3 is TGCGCCAGCAGGACTAGCGGGTCTTACGAGCAGTACTTC.

V gene TRBV27 combines with J gene TRBJ2-1; D is unclear. Germline V lookup: CDR1 MNHEY, CDR2 SMNVEV (reference sequence). The CDR3 contains 12 residues. V lost 3 bases, J lost 9 bases, and 9 bases lay in between. The CDR3 nucleotides are TGTGCCAGCAGTTTTCCGCTTGGTGAGCAGTTCTTC. Protein product: CASSFPLGEQFF.

The chain combines TRBV5-4 with TRBJ1-4, with D tentatively TRBD1 (5 bases). CDR3 length equals 16 residues. V lost 0 bases, J lost 3 bases, and 12 bases lay in between. Germline CDR1 and CDR2: SGHNT and YYREEE (reference sequence). The DNA for the CDR3 is TGTGCCAGCAGCTTGGGAGGAGGGGCGGCTAATGAAAAACTGTTTTTT. This translates into CASSLGGGAANEKLFF.

On this clone: One end of the junction does not line up with germline, which may come from a read error. This chain uses TRBV11-2 with TRBJ2-1; 9 bases line up with TRBD2. Germline V gene data show CDR1 as SGHAT and CDR2 as FQNNGV. This CDR3 has 17 amino acids. The CDR3 spells CASSHPRRGASGDQQFF. The DNA for the CDR3 is TGCGCCAGCAGCCACCCCAGGAGGGGGGCTAGCGGGGATCAGCAGTTCTTC.

The chain combines TRBV27 with TRBJ2-3; D not certain. The V and J ends lost 2 bases and 4 bases respectively, with 7 bases between them. In germline, CDR1 is MNHEY, CDR2 SMNVEV (reference sequence). The CDR3 totals 13 residues. CDR3 region: CASSLARADTQYF. The CDR3 coding sequence is TGTGCCAGCAGTTTAGCAAGGGCAGATACGCAGTATTTT.

This rearrangement joins TRBV9 to TRBJ2-5; D is possibly TRBD1 (5 bases). The CDR3 totals 15 residues. CDR1 is SGDLS, CDR2 YYNGEE, per germline. V shed 0 bases and J shed 5 bases, with 14 bases lying between them. CDR3 nucleotides: TGTGCCAGCAGCGTAGGGTCAGGGTCTGAGGAGACCCAGTACTTC. Translation: CASSVGSGSEETQYF.

The rearrangement uses TRBV19 and TRBJ2-7; 9 bases agree with TRBD2. The trim removed 4 bases at V and 6 bases at J, leaving 4 bases unmatched. CDR3 length equals 13 residues. CDR1 is LNHDA and CDR2 is SQIVND in the germline V gene (reference sequence). The CDR3: CASSTSGTSEQYF. The CDR3 DNA follows: TGTGCCAGTAGTACTAGCGGGACCAGCGAGCAGTACTTC.

This clone was seen ten or more times. The chain joins TRBV4-1 to TRBJ1-5; D is possibly TRBD1 (5 bases). CDR1 and CDR2 from the germline V gene are MGHRA and YSYEKL. This CDR3 comprises 15 residues. Trimming took off 0 bases at V and 1 base at J, with 7 bases between the two ends. CDR3 in DNA: TGCGCCAGCAGCCAAGATGCAGGGAGCAATCAGCCCCAGCATTTT. Translated, it gives CASSQDAGSNQPQHF.

The V and J genes are TRBV10-3 and TRBJ1-4; D is possibly TRBD1 (6 bases). The germline V gene encodes CDR1 ENHRY and CDR2 SYGVKD. The CDR3 spans 14 residues. Trimming pared 6 bases from V and 5 bases from J, leaving 13 bases between. As DNA, the CDR3 is TGTGCCATCAGCGCCGGACAGTTAAATGAAAAACTGTTTTTT. It translates to CAISAGQLNEKLFF.

The chain is built from TRBV7-3 and TRBJ2-1, with 7 bases identical to TRBD2. CDR1 and CDR2 from the germline V gene are SGHTA and FQGTGA. With 5 bases clipped from V and 4 bases from J, the junction kept 8 bases outside the gene matches. This CDR3 has 15 amino acids. As DNA, the CDR3 is TGTGCCAGCAGCCCCCTCCACGGGGGGTACAATGAGCAGTTCTTC. Its translation is CASSPLHGGYNEQFF.

The rearrangement joins TRBV5-8 to TRBJ2-1; perhaps TRBD1 as D (5 bases). The CDR3 is made up of 13 amino acids. Trimming cost V 9 bases and J 8 bases, with 18 bases left between them. Germline V CDR1 and CDR2: SGHTS, YDEGEE. CDR3 region: CANLKIGVDEQFF. Written as DNA, the CDR3 is TGTGCCAACCTAAAGATAGGGGTGGATGAGCAGTTCTTC.